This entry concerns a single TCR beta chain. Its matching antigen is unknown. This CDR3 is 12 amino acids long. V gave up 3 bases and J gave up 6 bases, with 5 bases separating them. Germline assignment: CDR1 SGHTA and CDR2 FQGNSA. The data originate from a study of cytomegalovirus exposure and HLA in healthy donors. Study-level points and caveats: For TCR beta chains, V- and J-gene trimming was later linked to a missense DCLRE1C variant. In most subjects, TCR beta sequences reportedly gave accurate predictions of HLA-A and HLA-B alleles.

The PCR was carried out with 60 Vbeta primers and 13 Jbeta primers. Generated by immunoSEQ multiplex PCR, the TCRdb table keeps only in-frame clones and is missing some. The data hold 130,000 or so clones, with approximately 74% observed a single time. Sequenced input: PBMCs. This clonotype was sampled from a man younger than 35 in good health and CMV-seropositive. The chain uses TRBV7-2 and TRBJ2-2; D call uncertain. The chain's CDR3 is CASSFPPGELFF. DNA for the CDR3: TGTGCCAGCAGCTTCCCTCCCGGGGAGCTGTTTTTT.